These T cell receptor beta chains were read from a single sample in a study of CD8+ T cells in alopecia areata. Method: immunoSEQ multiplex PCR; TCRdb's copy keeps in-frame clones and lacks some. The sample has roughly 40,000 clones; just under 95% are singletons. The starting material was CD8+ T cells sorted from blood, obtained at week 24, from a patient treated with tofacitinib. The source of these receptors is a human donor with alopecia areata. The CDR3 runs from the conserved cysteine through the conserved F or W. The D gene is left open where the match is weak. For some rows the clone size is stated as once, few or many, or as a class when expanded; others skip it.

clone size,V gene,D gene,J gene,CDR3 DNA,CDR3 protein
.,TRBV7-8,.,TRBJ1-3,TGTGCCAGCAGCTTAGGATCGGTGGGGGGAAACACCATATATTTT,CASSLGSVGGNTIYF
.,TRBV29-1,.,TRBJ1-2,TGCAGCGTTGATCGCGACATAGCAGTGAACTATGGCTACACCTTC,CSVDRDIAVNYGYTF
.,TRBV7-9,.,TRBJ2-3,TGTGCCAGCAGCCGATACACAGATACGCAGTATTTT,CASSRYTDTQYF
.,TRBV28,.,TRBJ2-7,TGTGCCAGTGAGGGTCCCGTTTCCTACGAGCAGTACTTC,CASEGPVSYEQYF
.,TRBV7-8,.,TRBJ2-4,TGTGCCAGCAGCTTAGGAGCAGGCACGTACGGAAACATTCAGTACTTC,CASSLGAGTYGNIQYF
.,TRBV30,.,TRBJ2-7,TGTGCCTGGAGTGTCGGTCACCACGAGCAGTACTTC,CAWSVGHHEQYF
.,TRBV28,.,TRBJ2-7,TGTGCCAGCAGTTTAGGGGGGGGCGTTTACGAGCAGTACTTC,CASSLGGGVYEQYF
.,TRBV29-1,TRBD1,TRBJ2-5,TGCAGCGTTGTTAGCCAAAGACGGGACAGACAAGAGACCCAGTACTTC,CSVVSQRRDRQETQYF
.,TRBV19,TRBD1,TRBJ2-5,TGTGCCAGTAGTATGACAGGGAAGATCGCAGAGACCCAGTACTTC,CASSMTGKIAETQYF
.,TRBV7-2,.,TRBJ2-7,TGTGCCAGCGCGTTCGGGGACCACTCCTACGAGCAGTACTTC,CASAFGDHSYEQYF
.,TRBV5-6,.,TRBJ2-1,TGTGCCAGCAGCTTGGACTACAATGAGCAGTTCTTC,CASSLDYNEQFF
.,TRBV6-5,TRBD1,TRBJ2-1,TGTGCCAGCAGTCCCGACAGGGATCCCTACAATGAGCAGTTCTTC,CASSPDRDPYNEQFF
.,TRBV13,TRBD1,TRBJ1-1,TGTGCCAGCAGCCTAGCAGGGGGCTCTGAAGCTTTCTTT,CASSLAGGSEAFF
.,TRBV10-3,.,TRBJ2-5,TGTGCCATCAGATCGACAGCCTCCAGGGAGACCCAGTACTTC,CAIRSTASRETQYF
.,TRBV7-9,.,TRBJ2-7,TGTGCCAGCAGCTTAGGGGCGGGCTACGAGCAGTACTTC,CASSLGAGYEQYF
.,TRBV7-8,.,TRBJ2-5,TGTGCCAGCAGCTCCCTGGGCCTCGCGGAGACCCAGTACTTC,CASSSLGLAETQYF
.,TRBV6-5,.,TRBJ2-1,TGTGCCAGCAGTTACTCGCGTGACGGTCACAATGAGCAGTTCTTC,CASSYSRDGHNEQFF
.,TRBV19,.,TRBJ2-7,TGTGCCAGTAGTATGAACGGCCCCTACGAGCAGTACTTC,CASSMNGPYEQYF
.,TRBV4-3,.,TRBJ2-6,TGCGCCAGCAGCCAGGAGGGAGACAGCTCTGGGGCCAACGTCCTGACTTTC,CASSQEGDSSGANVLTF
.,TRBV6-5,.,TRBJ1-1,TGTGCCAGCAGTTACAAGGGGAGCACTGAAGCTTTCTTT,CASSYKGSTEAFF
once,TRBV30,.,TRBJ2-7,TGTGCCTGGAGTGTATCCGGGAACGAGCAGTACTTC,CAWSVSGNEQYF
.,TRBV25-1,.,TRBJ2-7,TGTGCCAGCAGTGAATTAGGCTACGAGCAGTACTTC,CASSELGYEQYF
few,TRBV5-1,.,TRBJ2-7,TGCGCCAGCAGCGGATCCGGGAACGAGTACGAGCAGTACTTC,CASSGSGNEYEQYF
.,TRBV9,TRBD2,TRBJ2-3,TGTGCCAGCAGCGTCAGCGGGGTTAGCACAGATACGCAGTATTTT,CASSVSGVSTDTQYF
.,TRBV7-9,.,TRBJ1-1,TGTGCCAGCAGCGTGGGGCCACACACTGAAGCTTTCTTT,CASSVGPHTEAFF
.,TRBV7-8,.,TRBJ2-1,TGTGCCAGCAGCTTAGCGCTAGCCGCCTCCTACAATGAGCAGTTCTTC,CASSLALAASYNEQFF
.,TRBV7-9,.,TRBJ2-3,TGTGCCAGCAGTCAAGTGCTGGATACGCAGTATTTT,CASSQVLDTQYF
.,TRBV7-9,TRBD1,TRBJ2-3,TGTGCCAGCAGCTTAACAGGGGCCCGACCCAACCTCGCCACAGATACGCAGTATTTT,CASSLTGARPNLATDTQYF
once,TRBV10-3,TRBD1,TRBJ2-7,TGTGCCATCAGTTACCCAACGACAGGGGGATCTTACGAGCAGTACTTC,CAISYPTTGGSYEQYF
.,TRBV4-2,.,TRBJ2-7,TGTGCCAGCAGCCAAGGAAGTGGGCCGTACGAGCAGTACTTC,CASSQGSGPYEQYF
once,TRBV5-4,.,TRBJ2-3,TGTGCCAGCAGCTTGGTGGAGAGCACAGATACGCAGTATTTT,CASSLVESTDTQYF
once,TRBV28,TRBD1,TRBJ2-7,TGTGCCAGCAGTCTAAAGACAGGGGGCGGCTACGAGCAGTACTTC,CASSLKTGGGYEQYF
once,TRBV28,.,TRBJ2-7,TGTGCCAGCAGTTTTGGGGGCGAAATATCCTACGAGCAGTACTTC,CASSFGGEISYEQYF
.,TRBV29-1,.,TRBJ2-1,TGCAGCGTACGACAGGAGCAGTCCTACAATGAGCAGTTCTTC,CSVRQEQSYNEQFF
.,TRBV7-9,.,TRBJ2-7,TGTGCCAGCAGCTTAGCACAGGGAGATTTCTACGAGCAGTACTTC,CASSLAQGDFYEQYF